The present TCR beta chain was sequenced within a study of blood T cell repertoires in COVID-19. Overall study context: The cDNA or gDNA used as material had been derived from T cells, B-cell-depleted T cells, or PBMCs.

Cohorts were based on clinical histories the participants reported. Source study methods: The authors estimated nucleated cell counts from reference gene primer amplification. TCRdb's copy holds only in-frame clones and misses some; the assay was immunoSEQ multiplex PCR. For V, J and clone size, that table is used; D and trimming come from the DNA. The sample comprises 130,000 to 150,000 clones, around 87% of which are singletons, and roughly 12% rests with the top ten. Between the trimmed V and J ends, which lost 6 bases and 1 base, there was a span of 9 bases. Looked up from germline, CDR1 is MNHEY and CDR2 is SVGAGI. The length of the CDR3 is 13 residues. Comment on this clone: The sample has other DNA sequences that encode this CDR3 too.

The sequencing sample was made of PBMCs or T cells enriched from blood (not recorded which). The receptor was derived from a man between 60 and 75 years old who had recovered from COVID-19. The chain employs TRBV6-5 and TRBJ1-2, with D maybe TRBD1 (5 bases). As DNA, the CDR3 is TGTGCCAGCAGACCTCAGGGTAACTATGGCTACACCTTC. Amino acid sequence: CASRPQGNYGYTF.